Presented here are 22 T cell receptor beta chains from one specimen sequenced in a study of blood T cell repertoires in COVID-19 (TCRdb year 2020). Library generation was performed with the immunoSEQ multiplex PCR assay. TCRdb holds this immuneACCESS table with in-frame rearrangements only. Some clones are missing; in checked studies, unresolved V genes explain under half, and the rest has no known cause. The sample table contains a few hundred thousand clones; only one count was recorded for more than 65% of them. The ten largest clones capture roughly 1.4% of the sample. Sequencing was performed on peripheral blood. The receptor source for this set is a middle-aged woman who had recovered from COVID-19.

V and J are TRBV9 and TRBJ2-1, with 8 positions matching TRBD2. In germline, CDR1 is SGDLS, CDR2 YYNGEE. The CDR3 has 15 amino acids. With V trimmed by 0 bases and J by 6 bases, 5 bases remained unmatched. The CDR3: CASSVEGLVPNEQFF. In DNA form, the CDR3 reads TGTGCCAGCAGCGTAGAGGGACTAGTTCCCAATGAGCAGTTCTTC.

A single count supports this clone. J is TRBJ2-1 and V is TRBV6-5, with TRBD2 matching over 7 bases. The CDR3 is 13 amino acids. The germline V gene encodes CDR1 MNHEY and CDR2 SVGAGI. Losses at the gene ends were 0 bases for V and 13 bases for J; bases not matched to a gene: 6. The CDR3 spells CASSYSNGRLQFF. CDR3 in DNA: TGTGCCAGCAGTTACTCGAACGGGAGGTTACAGTTCTTC.

This CDR3 reads CASSLGENTQYF. The CDR3 nucleotides are TGTGCCAGCAGCTTAGGTGAGAATACGCAGTATTTT. V gene TRBV7-2 combines with J gene TRBJ2-3; D remains unclear. Between the trimmed V and J ends, which lost 1 base and 7 bases, there was a span of 6 bases. CDR1 and CDR2 from the germline V gene are SGHTA and FQGNSA. This CDR3 is built from 12 residues.

This CDR3 reads CASSIAGGSRGVQETQYF. As DNA, the CDR3 is TGTGCCAGTAGTATAGCGGGGGGGAGTCGCGGGGTCCAAGAGACCCAGTACTTC. The chain links TRBV19 to TRBJ2-5, with TRBD2 matching over 8 bases. This CDR3 has 18 amino acids. Looked up from germline, CDR1 is LNHDA and CDR2 is SQIVND (reference sequence). Trimming at V came to 1 base and at J to 1 base, leaving 11 bases not matched to a gene.

This chain uses TRBV27 with TRBJ1-1; D remains unclear. V was shortened by 6 bases and J by 4 bases, with 21 bases between the two germline ends. Looked up from germline, CDR1 is MNHEY and CDR2 is SMNVEV (reference sequence). CDR3 size: 16 residues. This chain's CDR3 is CASRESGGVGSTEAFF. The DNA of the CDR3 is TGTGCCAGCAGGGAATCTGGTGGGGTAGGGAGCACTGAAGCTTTCTTT.

The genes are TRBV28 and TRBJ1-4; D possibly corresponds to TRBD1 (5 bases). V dropped 6 bases and J dropped 8 bases, with 16 bases sitting between them. The CDR3 is 14 amino acids. The germline V gene has CDR1 MDHEN and CDR2 SYDVKM. DNA for the CDR3: TGTGCCAGCAGCACCGCGGGGGAGGGCGAAAAACTGTTTTTT. It translates to CASSTAGEGEKLFF.

The rearrangement uses TRBV19 and TRBJ2-7, with 9 bases lining up with TRBD1. V dropped 6 bases and J dropped 5; count of bases not matched to a gene: 11. The germline V gene has CDR1 LNHDA and CDR2 SQIVND (reference sequence). This CDR3 spans 15 amino acids. Written as DNA, the CDR3 is TGTGCCAGTAGCGTTCCGGGACAGGGTACCAACGAGCAGTACTTC. It translates to CASSVPGQGTNEQYF. Drawing the rest from reference TRBV19 and TRBJ2-7, the complete variable domain is DGGITQSPKYLFRKEGQNVTLSCEQNLNHDAMYWYRQDPGQGLRLIYYSQIVNDFQKGDIAEGYSVSREKKESFPLTVTSAQKNPTAFYLCASSVPGQGTNEQYFGPGTRLTVT.

This clone was seen a few times. The chain carries TRBV2 and TRBJ1-5; no definite D call. Germline assignment: CDR1 SNHLY and CDR2 FYNNEI. The CDR3 is 13 residues long. V shed 2 bases and J shed 4 bases, with 6 bases lying between them. The CDR3 nucleotides read TGTGCCAGCAGTGAATTCCCTAATCAGCCCCAGCATTTT. It specifies CASSEFPNQPQHF.

The chain is built from TRBV7-9 and TRBJ1-2, with a tentative D call TRBD1 (6 bases). This CDR3 contains 13 residues. CDR1 SEHNR and CDR2 FQNEAQ come from the germline V gene (reference sequence). With 4 bases removed from V and 8 bases from J, the gap between germline ends came to 14 bases. The CDR3 loop reads CASSSLNRVGYTF. CDR3 nucleotide sequence: TGTGCCAGCAGCTCCTTAAACAGGGTCGGCTACACCTTC. Combining the CDR3 with reference TRBV7-9 and TRBJ1-2 gives the whole variable domain DTGVSQNPRHKITKRGQNVTFRCDPISEHNRLYWYRQTLGQGPEFLTYFQNEAQLEKSRLLSDRFSAERPKGSFSTLEIQRTEQGDSAMYLCASSSLNRVGYTFGSGTRLTVV.

The chain joins TRBV5-8 to TRBJ2-5, with 10 bases that match TRBD1. This CDR3 is built from 16 residues. Germline V lookup: CDR1 SGHTS, CDR2 YDEGEE. The junction had 4 bases not matched to a gene; V was cut back by 0 bases and J by 2 bases. The CDR3 protein is CASSLGDRGLQETQYF. The CDR3 DNA is TGTGCCAGCAGCTTGGGGGACAGGGGCCTACAAGAGACCCAGTACTTC.

CDR3 protein: CASSPNPGQGTDTQYF. CDR3 sequence (DNA): TGTGCCAGCAGTCCCAACCCGGGACAGGGGACAGATACGCAGTATTTT. The chain uses TRBV6-2 or TRBV6-3 and TRBJ2-3; 10 bases align to TRBD1. The CDR3 is 16 residues long. CDR1 is MNHEY, CDR2 SVGEGT, per germline. With 5 bases clipped from V and 3 bases from J, the junction kept 8 bases outside the gene matches.

This chain connects TRBV5-4 to TRBJ1-2; unclear D gene. The CDR3 loop spans 14 amino acids. Trimming left V 0 bases short and J 8 bases short, with 14 bases between. From germline, CDR1 is SGHNT and CDR2 YYREEE (reference sequence). This CDR3 reads CASSLGGPSSGYTF. CDR3 DNA: TGTGCCAGCAGCTTGGGCGGGCCCTCGTCGGGCTACACCTTC.

V is TRBV5-1 and J is TRBJ2-7; D perhaps matches TRBD2 (6 bases). In germline, CDR1 is SGHRS, CDR2 YFSETQ. The V end lost 5 bases, the J end lost 0 bases, and 15 bases lay between the germline ends. The length of the CDR3 is 15 residues. This chain's CDR3 is CASRYTGTGSYEQYF. CDR3 DNA: TGCGCCAGCAGATACACCGGGACTGGCTCCTACGAGCAGTACTTC.

V and J are TRBV2 and TRBJ1-2, with D maybe TRBD1 (5 bases). The CDR3 length is 14 residues. Trimming shortened V by 6 bases and J by 2 bases, and 13 bases separated the two germline ends. Germline V gene data show CDR1 as SNHLY and CDR2 as FYNNEI. CDR3 residues: CASSSRTTNYGYTF. The CDR3 DNA follows: TGTGCCAGCAGCAGTCGGACAACAAACTATGGCTACACCTTC.

This clone was counted a single time. J is TRBJ1-2 and V is TRBV7-2, with D tentatively TRBD1 (6 bases). CDR1 SGHTA and CDR2 FQGNSA come from the germline V gene. V was trimmed by 6 bases and J by 4 bases, leaving 15 bases between them. CDR3 length: 14 amino acids. The CDR3 protein is CASRTSGTPYGYTF. The CDR3 nucleotides read TGTGCCAGCAGGACGAGCGGGACACCCTATGGCTACACCTTC. The full variable domain, in which reference TRBV7-2 and TRBJ1-2 provide the parts outside the CDR3, is GAGVSQSPSNKVTEKGKDVELRCDPISGHTALYWYRQSLGQGLEFLIYFQGNSAPDKSGLPSDRFSAERTGGSVSTLTIQRTQQEDSAVYLCASRTSGTPYGYTFGSGTRLTVV.

The rearrangement joins TRBV7-8 to TRBJ1-3; D unclear. Germline values: CDR1 SGHVS, CDR2 FQNEAQ. The V gene lost 4 bases and the J gene lost 3 bases, with 13 bases spanning the gap. This CDR3 is 15 amino acids long. CDR3 DNA sequence: TGTGCCAGCAGCTCTTTCGAGAAAAGTGGAAACACCATATATTTT. The encoded protein is CASSSFEKSGNTIYF.

The chain combines TRBV28 with TRBJ1-2; D uncertain. Germline assignment: CDR1 MDHEN and CDR2 SYDVKM. This CDR3 is 12 amino acids long. Trimming removed 2 bases from V and 10 bases from J, with 11 bases in between. The CDR3 protein is CASSLPQRDYTF. CDR3 sequence (DNA): TGTGCCAGCAGTTTACCCCAGAGGGACTACACCTTC.

This clone has only one observation. V gene TRBV13 combines with J gene TRBJ1-1; D is uncertain. The CDR3 is made up of 17 amino acids. Germline assignment: CDR1 PRHDT and CDR2 FYEKMQ (reference sequence). The V end lost 1 base, the J end lost 0 bases, and 15 bases lay between the germline ends. CDR3 sequence reads: CASSLDYRPRMNTEAFF. CDR3 coding DNA: TGTGCCAGCAGCTTAGACTATCGCCCTCGGATGAACACTGAAGCTTTCTTT.

Only a few counts were recorded for this clone. The rearrangement links TRBV10-3 to TRBJ1-2, with 7 bases lining up with TRBD1. Germline trimming cut 3 bases from V and 3 bases from J; bases unmatched to any gene: 1. Per germline, CDR1 ENHRY and CDR2 SYGVKD. The CDR3 is 13 amino acids. The CDR3 region is CAISEGQDYGYTF. The CDR3 coding sequence is TGTGCCATCAGTGAAGGACAGGACTATGGCTACACCTTC.

The genes are TRBV7-2 and TRBJ2-7, with 10 bases aligning to TRBD2. V lost 5 bases, J lost 7 bases, and 8 bases stayed unmatched. Germline CDR1 SGHTA, CDR2 FQGNSA. There are 14 residues in the CDR3. The CDR3 DNA sequence: TGTGCCAGCAGCGATCTTAGCGGGGGGTGGGAGCAGTACTTC. Protein product: CASSDLSGGWEQYF.

This chain connects TRBV19 to TRBJ1-2, with a tentative D call TRBD1 (5 bases). V lost 5 bases and J 8 bases, leaving 15 bases between the germline ends. The V gene's germline CDR1 is LNHDA and CDR2 SQIVND (reference sequence). The length of the CDR3 is 13 residues. The CDR3 DNA sequence: TGTGCCAGTAGTTGGTTCAGGGCTCAAGGCTACACCTTC. Translating it yields CASSWFRAQGYTF.

CDR3 protein: CASSADRETRELFF. The CDR3 nucleotides are TGTGCCAGCAGCGCGGACCGGGAGACTAGGGAGCTGTTTTTT. The rearrangement uses TRBV6-4 and TRBJ2-2; D perhaps matches TRBD2 (6 bases). The V end was cut by 6 bases, the J end by 9 bases, with 17 bases between. Germline CDR1 and CDR2: MRHNA and SNTAGT. This CDR3 comprises 14 residues.